Reported below is one T cell receptor beta chain. These data belong to a study of Ad26.COV2.S vaccination and SARS-CoV-2 variants. Some clones are missing from TCRdb's copy, which holds only in-frame ones; the method was immunoSEQ multiplex PCR. The data hold about 180,000 clones, with around 85% observed a single time. V shed 5 bases, J shed 4 bases, and the junction held 4 bases outside the gene matches. The CDR3 extends over 15 amino acids. Germline loops: CDR1 SGHNT, CDR2 YENEEA. The chain joins TRBV11-3 to TRBJ2-2; 10 bases are shared with TRBD2. The TCR originated in a human donor who had recovered from COVID-19. This specimen was peripheral blood, taken after recovery from COVID-19. The CDR3 loop reads CASSQLAGITGELFF. CDR3 nucleotides: TGTGCCAGCAGCCAACTAGCGGGGATCACCGGGGAGCTGTTTTTT.